This is a list of T cell receptor beta chains from one sample in a study of cytomegalovirus exposure and HLA in healthy donors. The protocol was immunoSEQ multiplex PCR, while the TCRdb copy is restricted to in-frame clones and leaves out a portion. The sample has a few hundred thousand clones, 75% to 90% seen once; the top ten hold approximately 0.3%. Sequenced input: PBMCs. The source is a girl aged 2 to 9 in good health and CMV-seronegative. The CDR3 runs from the conserved cysteine through the conserved F or W. The D gene is left open where the match is weak. Some rows have no size entry. The others give once, few or many, or a class for an expanded clone.

clone_size,j_call,v_call,d_call,cdr3_nt,cdr3_aa
-,TRBJ2-4,TRBV28,-,TGTGCCAGCAGTACCGACTCTAATCTAGCCAAAAACATTCAGTACTTC,CASSTDSNLAKNIQYF
few,TRBJ2-7,TRBV25-1,TRBD1,TGTGCCAGCAGTGAGCTCGGGGGGACAGGGGGCCACGAGCAGTACTTC,CASSELGGTGGHEQYF
-,TRBJ1-2,TRBV28,-,TGTGCCAGCAGTTTGGCAGGGGTTCTCGGCTACACCTTC,CASSLAGVLGYTF
-,TRBJ1-5,TRBV18,-,TGTGCCAGCTCACAAGGACAGCCGAATCAGCCCCAGCATTTT,CASSQGQPNQPQHF
-,TRBJ2-5,TRBV7-7,-,TGTGCCAGCAGCTTAGGACAGATCCAAGAGACCCAGTACTTC,CASSLGQIQETQYF
-,TRBJ2-1,TRBV7-9,TRBD1,TGTGCCAGCAGCTTCCAGGGGGACGCCTACAATGAGCAGTTCTTC,CASSFQGDAYNEQFF
-,TRBJ2-1,TRBV7-9,-,TGTGCCAGCAGCAGCGGAGGGAACAATGAGCAGTTCTTC,CASSSGGNNEQFF
-,TRBJ2-3,TRBV9,-,TGTGCCAGCAGCGTAGAGTCGGCAGATACGCAGTATTTT,CASSVESADTQYF
-,TRBJ1-1,TRBV14,-,TGTGCCAGCAGCCAAGATATGAACACTGAAGCTTTCTTT,CASSQDMNTEAFF
-,TRBJ1-1,TRBV2,TRBD1,TGTGCCAGCAGATGGGGTGACAGGGCAAGGAACACTGAAGCTTTCTTT,CASRWGDRARNTEAFF
-,TRBJ2-3,TRBV29-1,TRBD1,TGCAGCGTGAACCAGGGGGCCGGGGCAGATACGCAGTATTTT,CSVNQGAGADTQYF
-,TRBJ2-7,TRBV6-6,TRBD2,TGTGCCAGCAGTTCCCGGGTAGCGGGGGTTACCTACGAGCAGTACTTC,CASSSRVAGVTYEQYF
-,TRBJ1-5,TRBV19,-,TGTGCCAGTAGTGCCCAGGGGCCTCTCTTCCCTCAGCCCCAGCATTTT,CASSAQGPLFPQPQHF
-,TRBJ1-6,TRBV13,TRBD1,TGTGCCAGCAGCCGACAGGGGAGGCCCCTCCACTTT,CASSRQGRPLHF
-,TRBJ1-4,TRBV7-9,-,TGTGCCACGCTACCGATGGATGAAAAACTGTTTTTT,CATLPMDEKLFF
-,TRBJ2-7,TRBV7-8,TRBD1,TGTGCCAGCAGCTCCCGCCGGGACAGTGCTTTTAGGGGGCAGTACTTC,CASSSRRDSAFRGQYF
-,TRBJ1-5,TRBV28,-,TGTGCCAGCAGTATCACAGGGATTAAATATAGCAATCAGCCCCAGCATTTT,CASSITGIKYSNQPQHF
-,TRBJ2-2,TRBV9,TRBD1,TGTGCCAGCAGCGCAACGAAAATTGGGACAGGGTCCGGGGAGCTGTTTTTT,CASSATKIGTGSGELFF
-,TRBJ2-7,TRBV7-8,-,TGTGCCAGCAGCACCCTGCGGGATTTGTCCTACGAGCAGTACTTC,CASSTLRDLSYEQYF
-,TRBJ2-1,TRBV2,-,TGTGCCAGCCGCTCAAGGCCGGGTATCAATGAGCAGTTCTTC,CASRSRPGINEQFF
-,TRBJ1-2,TRBV5-6,-,TGTGCGTCCGGTGCGGAGCATGGCTACACCTTC,CASGAEHGYTF
-,TRBJ2-7,TRBV9,-,TGTGCCAGCAGCGTAGCTTTAGGGAGTTACGAGCAGTACTTC,CASSVALGSYEQYF
-,TRBJ2-3,TRBV14,-,TGTGCCAGCAGCCAAGAGTGGGGCGATCCCACAGATACGCAGTATTTT,CASSQEWGDPTDTQYF
-,TRBJ2-4,TRBV10-1,TRBD1,TGCGCCAGCAGGCTTCAGGGGGCGCGGTGGGGCAAAAACATTCAGTACTTC,CASRLQGARWGKNIQYF
once,TRBJ1-1,TRBV6-1,-,TGTGCCAGCTCGGTGGGGGAGGGGGCTGAAGCTTTCTTT,CASSVGEGAEAFF
-,TRBJ1-4,TRBV5-1,-,TGCGCCAGCAGCCCGGCGGGGGGCTCGGGGGAAAAACTGTTTTTT,CASSPAGGSGEKLFF
-,TRBJ1-2,TRBV13,-,TGTGCCAGCAGCTTAGGGCCGGTAGCCTCAGCTAACTATGGCTACACCTTC,CASSLGPVASANYGYTF
-,TRBJ1-1,TRBV19,TRBD1,TGTGCCAGTAGTAGGCTGGGACAGGGTGAAGCTTTCTTT,CASSRLGQGEAFF
-,TRBJ2-2,TRBV5-3,-,TGTGCCAGAAGCTTGGGAGGAGCAGTCGACACCGGGGAGCTGTTTTTT,CARSLGGAVDTGELFF
-,TRBJ2-3,TRBV30,TRBD2,TGTGCCTGGACTCTTCTAGCGGGGTCTAAAGATACGCAGTATTTT,CAWTLLAGSKDTQYF
-,TRBJ2-7,TRBV5-5,-,TGTGCCAGCAGCTTGTCGAGGGCGGGCACCTACGAGCAGTACTTC,CASSLSRAGTYEQYF
-,TRBJ2-7,TRBV28,-,TGTGCCAGCAGTGCGGACAGCTCCTACGAGCAGTACTTC,CASSADSSYEQYF
-,TRBJ2-7,TRBV27,-,TGTGCCAGCACTTCTGCTTTTGGCACCTACGAGCAGTACTTC,CASTSAFGTYEQYF
-,TRBJ2-5,TRBV9,TRBD2,TGTGCCAGCAGCGTTAGCGGGGGTCGGGAGACCCAGTACTTC,CASSVSGGRETQYF
-,TRBJ1-1,TRBV18,-,TGTGCCAGCTCACCAACAGGGAGCACTGAAGCTTTCTTT,CASSPTGSTEAFF
few,TRBJ2-7,TRBV7-2,-,TGTGCCAGCAGCTCTATGACAGGTAACCCGCCCTACGAGCAGTACTTC,CASSSMTGNPPYEQYF
-,TRBJ2-6,TRBV9,-,TGTGCCAGCAGCGTAGAGTGGACTACGTCTGGGGCCAACGTCCTGACTTTC,CASSVEWTTSGANVLTF
-,TRBJ1-2,TRBV10-3,TRBD1,TGTGCCATCAGGGTAAGGCGGGACAGGTCTCAACCGGAAAGAGGCTACACCTTC,CAIRVRRDRSQPERGYTF
-,TRBJ2-7,TRBV2,-,TGTGCCAGCATGGGGCTCTCCTACGAGCAGTACTTC,CASMGLSYEQYF
-,TRBJ1-1,TRBV5-8,-,TGTGCCAGCAGCTTGCGGGGGGGCACTGAAGCTTTCTTT,CASSLRGGTEAFF
-,TRBJ1-1,TRBV7-4,TRBD1,TGTGCCAGCAGCACGGGACAGGGCTTGAGCACTGAAGCTTTCTTT,CASSTGQGLSTEAFF
once,TRBJ2-1,TRBV7-6,-,TGTGCCAGCAGCTTAGTTCCGAGTTTGGGGAGGGAGCAGTTCTTC,CASSLVPSLGREQFF
-,TRBJ1-2,TRBV30,-,TGTGCCTGGAGTGCCCTGATCCAGGTTGCCTATGGCTACACCTTC,CAWSALIQVAYGYTF
-,TRBJ1-1,TRBV30,-,TGTGCCTGGAGTCCCACGGGGTTGAACACTGAAGCTTTCTTT,CAWSPTGLNTEAFF
few,TRBJ2-7,TRBV30,-,TGTGCCTGGAGTCCCCACCCTGGGGGGGGCGCCGACTACGAGCAGTACTTC,CAWSPHPGGGADYEQYF
once,TRBJ2-1,TRBV4-2,TRBD2,TGTGCCAGCAGCCGCCGACTAGCGGGAGGCTACAATGAGCAGTTCTTC,CASSRRLAGGYNEQFF
-,TRBJ2-1,TRBV27,-,TGTGCCAGCAGTCGGGACTCCAGCTCCTACAATGAGCAGTTCTTC,CASSRDSSSYNEQFF
-,TRBJ1-5,TRBV6-5,-,TGTGCCAGCCGTTCCACAGTATATAGCAATCAGCCCCAGCATTTT,CASRSTVYSNQPQHF
-,TRBJ1-1,TRBV11-2,TRBD1,TGTGCCAGCAGCTTAGTACAGGGGCGTCTGTTGAACACTGAAGCTTTCTTT,CASSLVQGRLLNTEAFF
few,TRBJ2-7,TRBV27,TRBD2,TGTGCCAGCAGTAGGACTAGCGGGGGGCTGAGCTCCTACGAGCAGTACTTC,CASSRTSGGLSSYEQYF
-,TRBJ2-7,TRBV4-1,TRBD1,TGCGCCAGCAGCCAGCCGACAGGGAATACCCACGAGCAGTACTTC,CASSQPTGNTHEQYF
-,TRBJ1-2,TRBV27,TRBD1,TGTGCCAGCAGTACAGGGGGGTATGGCTACACCTTC,CASSTGGYGYTF
-,TRBJ2-1,TRBV5-6,-,TGTGCCAGCAGCTTGTTCCGGGAACGTTACAATGAGCAGTTCTTC,CASSLFRERYNEQFF
-,TRBJ2-1,TRBV5-6,-,TGTGCCAGCAGCTGGAGGGGGGGGCCTGAGCAGTTCTTC,CASSWRGGPEQFF
few,TRBJ2-7,TRBV9,-,TGTGCCAGCAGCGTAGGTAGCGAGTTAAGGAAAGTCGAGCAGTACTTC,CASSVGSELRKVEQYF
-,TRBJ2-1,TRBV9,-,TGTGCCAGCAGCCCGACAGAAGCCTACTACAATGAGCAGTTCTTC,CASSPTEAYYNEQFF
-,TRBJ2-5,TRBV5-3,-,TGTGCCAGAAGCCCAGACCAAGAGACCCAGTACTTC,CARSPDQETQYF
few,TRBJ2-5,TRBV4-2,-,TGTGCCAGCAGCCAAGATGGAGGGAATGGGGAGACCCAGTACTTC,CASSQDGGNGETQYF
-,TRBJ1-2,TRBV19,-,TGTGCCAGTAACTTAGGGACACATCGCAACTATGGCTACACCTTC,CASNLGTHRNYGYTF
-,TRBJ2-5,TRBV6-5,-,TGTGCCAGCAGCAATGAAGGGGCCCAAGAGACCCAGTACTTC,CASSNEGAQETQYF